Listed here are 26 T cell receptor beta chains from one sample, sequenced in a study of T cell changes during pregnancy in multiple sclerosis (dated 2019 in TCRdb). The method was the immunoSEQ multiplex PCR assay. The immuneACCESS repertoire file appears here via TCRdb, limited to in-frame rearrangements. These files lack a portion of the clones; in checked studies, under half of the deficit traces to unresolved V genes, and the cause of the others is not known. The sample profile shows under 90,000 clones; roughly 92% of them were found once. 3.5% to 4.5% of the sample goes to the ten largest clones. The specimen comprised peripheral blood, sampled after pregnancy. These receptors originate from a female donor in good health, enrolled as a control in a pregnancy study.

The chain carries TRBV11-3 and TRBJ2-1; 10 bases match TRBD2. There are 16 residues in the CDR3. With V trimmed by 2 bases and J by 8 bases, 9 bases remained unmatched. In germline, CDR1 is SGHNT, CDR2 YENEEA. CDR3 amino acids: CASSLLVLAGADEQFF. The DNA for the CDR3 is TGTGCCAGCAGCTTACTTGTGCTAGCGGGAGCCGATGAGCAGTTCTTC.

J is TRBJ1-1 and V is TRBV12-2; the D call TRBD1 from the table was never checked on the DNA. TRBV12-2 is flagged as a pseudogene. This CDR3 spans 19 amino acids. The CDR3 sequence is CASRPLGAWMGFWFYEAFF. As DNA, the CDR3 is TGTGCAAGTCGCCCGTTGGGGGCCTGGATGGGCTTCTGGTTTTATGAAGCTTTCTTT.

This clone appeared a single time. This chain joins TRBV27 and TRBJ2-7; 7 nucleotides agree with TRBD1. The CDR3 runs to 14 residues. Germline V gives CDR1 MNHEY, CDR2 SMNVEV (reference sequence). The V gene end was trimmed by 3 bases and the J gene end by 3 bases; junction bases not matched to a gene: 5. As DNA, the CDR3 is TGTGCCAGCAGTTTGTCGGGACAGCACTACGAGCAGTACTTC. The encoded protein is CASSLSGQHYEQYF.

This rearrangement joins TRBV27 to TRBJ2-1; D gene unclear. The V and J ends lost 3 bases and 2 bases respectively, with 11 bases between them. Germline-derived CDR1 and CDR2 are MNHEY and SMNVEV (reference sequence). The CDR3 is 15 residues long. The CDR3 sequence is CASSLSRSAYNEQFF. CDR3 DNA sequence: TGTGCCAGCAGTTTGAGTAGGAGTGCCTACAATGAGCAGTTCTTC.

This chain uses TRBV4-1 with TRBJ1-6; D ambiguous. The V end was cut by 4 bases, the J end by 0 bases, with 13 bases between. In germline, CDR1 is MGHRA, CDR2 YSYEKL. The CDR3 extends over 17 amino acids. The CDR3 here is CASSPSFTISYNSPLHF. The CDR3 coding sequence is TGCGCCAGCAGCCCCTCCTTTACTATCTCCTATAATTCACCCCTCCACTTT.

V is TRBV2 and J is TRBJ2-5; the match to TRBD1 covers 8 bases. Looked up from germline, CDR1 is SNHLY and CDR2 is FYNNEI. V lost 10 bases, J lost 4 bases, and 17 bases stayed unmatched. This CDR3 has 16 amino acids. CDR3 DNA sequence: TGTGCCATCTTGCCTAAGACCTACAGGGGGTCAGAGACCCAGTACTTC. Protein: CAILPKTYRGSETQYF.

This sequence joins TRBV7-2 and TRBJ2-1, with 10 bases fitting TRBD1. V was pared by 2 bases and J by 6 bases, with 7 bases of the junction left unmatched. Germline V gene sequence: CDR1 SGHTA, CDR2 FQGNSA. The CDR3 runs 16 residues. The CDR3 spells CASSLRRDRGGNEQFF. The CDR3 coding sequence is TGTGCCAGCAGCTTAAGAAGGGACAGGGGTGGCAATGAGCAGTTCTTC. Full variable domain (remainder filled in from reference TRBV7-2 and TRBJ2-1): GAGVSQSPSNKVTEKGKDVELRCDPISGHTALYWYRQSLGQGLEFLIYFQGNSAPDKSGLPSDRFSAERTGGSVSTLTIQRTQQEDSAVYLCASSLRRDRGGNEQFFGPGTRLTVL.

The chain recombines TRBV27 with TRBJ1-2; D gene uncertain. The V gene's germline CDR1 is MNHEY and CDR2 SMNVEV (reference sequence). The CDR3 loop spans 15 amino acids. Between the trimmed V and J ends, which lost 0 bases and 2 bases, there was a span of 10 bases. The CDR3 DNA reads TGTGCCAGCAGTTTATCATTCGGGGTAAACTATGGCTACACCTTC. Encoded protein: CASSLSFGVNYGYTF.

Here the CDR3 DNA reads TGTGCCAGCAGTCGCCAGGGCTACGAGCAGTACTTC. This translates into CASSRQGYEQYF. The chain employs TRBV6-5 and TRBJ2-7; possibly TRBD1 for D (5 bases). The CDR3 has 12 amino acids. The V end was cut by 5 bases, the J end by 3 bases, with 8 bases between. Germline V gene lookup returns CDR1 MNHEY and CDR2 SVGAGI.

This clone was recorded once. This chain links TRBV28 with TRBJ1-2; D is undetermined. This CDR3 is built from 15 residues. The germline CDR1 and CDR2 sequences are MDHEN and SYDVKM. Trimming left V 8 bases short and J 0 bases short, with 16 bases between. The CDR3 region is CASYPSDKANYGYTF. The CDR3 nucleotides are TGTGCCAGCTATCCCTCAGATAAAGCTAACTATGGCTACACCTTC.

The gene calls are TRBV28 and TRBJ2-3, with 7 positions matching TRBD1. The junction had 13 bases not matched to a gene; V was cut back by 6 bases and J by 4 bases. Per germline, CDR1 MDHEN and CDR2 SYDVKM. The CDR3 is made up of 16 amino acids. CDR3 loop: CASSRLTGWGADTQYF. The CDR3 nucleotides read TGTGCCAGCAGCCGTTTGACAGGGTGGGGCGCAGATACGCAGTATTTT.

This clone appeared once. The rearrangement joins TRBV7-2 to TRBJ2-5, with 7 bases fitting TRBD2. CDR1 SGHTA and CDR2 FQGNSA come from the germline V gene. The CDR3 is 15 residues long. V gave up 5 bases and J gave up 3 bases; unmatched junction bases: 9. In DNA, the CDR3 is TGTGCCAGCAGCCTAGGGAGGGGAGGAAAAGAGACCCAGTACTTC. Translated: CASSLGRGGKETQYF.

The V gene is TRBV6-1, the J gene TRBJ1-5, with D maybe TRBD1 (5 bases). Germline-derived CDR1 and CDR2 are MNHNS and SASEGT. Trimming removed 6 bases from V and 6 bases from J, with 15 bases in between. The CDR3 runs to 14 residues. CDR3 bases: TGTGCCAGCAGCGTGGGGGGGTGGGGTCAGCCCCAGCATTTT. It codes for CASSVGGWGQPQHF.

The chain joins TRBV6-1 to TRBJ1-6, with D perhaps matching TRBD1 (6 bases). In germline, CDR1 is MNHNS, CDR2 SASEGT. Deletions cut 2 bases from V and 10 bases from J, with 12 bases between. The CDR3 is 14 amino acids. The CDR3 nucleotides are TGTGCCAGCAGTGAACCACAGGGTTACTCACCCCTCCACTTT. Translating gives CASSEPQGYSPLHF.

V is TRBV15 and J is TRBJ2-6; D is undetermined. CDR1 is LNHNV, CDR2 YYDKDF, per germline (reference sequence). Trimming pared 0 bases from V and 1 base from J, leaving 4 bases between. CDR3 length: 15 amino acids. This chain's CDR3 is CATSRDQSGANVLTF. The CDR3, as DNA: TGTGCCACCAGCAGAGATCAATCTGGGGCCAACGTCCTGACTTTC. Filled out from reference TRBV15 and TRBJ2-6, the complete variable domain reads DAMVIQNPRYQVTQFGKPVTLSCSQTLNHNVMYWYQQKSSQAPKLLFHYYDKDFNNEADTPDNFQSRRPNTSFCFLDIRSPGLGDTAMYLCATSRDQSGANVLTFGAGSRLTVL.

Comments on this clone: A much larger clone differs from this one at a single base, so this may be a read error. This same CDR3 is encoded by further DNA sequences in the sample. J is TRBJ2-5 and V is TRBV7-9; the match to TRBD2 covers 8 bases. The trim removed 9 bases at V and 2 bases at J, leaving 8 bases unmatched. Germline loops: CDR1 SEHNR, CDR2 FQNEAQ (reference sequence). The CDR3 covers 14 residues. CDR3 sequence (DNA): TGTGCCAGTGAAGGGACTAGAGGGCAAGAGACCCAGTACTTC. Encoded protein: CASEGTRGQETQYF.

V is TRBV6-1 and J is TRBJ1-4, with TRBD1 as a possible D gene (5 bases). The CDR3 length is 14 residues. V was cut by 6 bases and J by 8 bases, with 16 bases left in between. Germline CDR1 and CDR2: MNHNS and SASEGT. The CDR3 coding sequence is TGTGCCAGCAGAGAACACGGCCGGGGGGAAAAACTGTTTTTT. Its translation is CASREHGRGEKLFF.

The rearrangement joins TRBV18 to TRBJ2-7; a weak D match, TRBD1 (5 bases). V was pared by 2 bases and J by 6 bases, with 8 bases between. Germline CDR1 is KGHSH and CDR2 is LQKENI. The CDR3 runs to 12 residues. As DNA, the CDR3 is TGTGCCAGCTCACCAGGGGCAGGCGAGCAGTACTTC. This sequence encodes CASSPGAGEQYF.

The chain combines TRBV28 with TRBJ2-1; TRBD1 aligns across 9 bases. J was trimmed by 6 bases and V by 1 base; bases with no gene match: 13. This CDR3 has 18 amino acids. The germline CDR1 and CDR2 sequences are MDHEN and SYDVKM. CDR3 amino acids: CASSLSISGTGIGNEQFF. As DNA, the CDR3 is TGTGCCAGCAGTTTATCGATCTCCGGGACAGGGATAGGCAATGAGCAGTTCTTC.

The chain links TRBV4-1 to TRBJ1-2; D gene ambiguous. V was shortened by 1 base and J by 4 bases, with 4 bases between the two germline ends. CDR3 size: 12 residues. CDR1 and CDR2 from the germline V gene are MGHRA and YSYEKL. The CDR3 DNA reads as TGCGCCAGCAGCCAAGGACTCTATGGCTACACCTTC. Protein product: CASSQGLYGYTF.

V gene TRBV18 combines with J gene TRBJ2-5; a possible D gene is TRBD2 (6 bases). This CDR3 has 16 residues. With 3 bases removed from V and 1 base from J, the gap between germline ends came to 15 bases. CDR1 KGHSH and CDR2 LQKENI come from the germline V gene. In nucleotides, the CDR3 is TGTGCCAGCTCACCCCGGGGAGGAGTAGGCCAAGAGACCCAGTACTTC. Translating it yields CASSPRGGVGQETQYF.

The chain links TRBV9 to TRBJ2-7, with 9 bases aligning to TRBD1. The germline gives CDR1 SGDLS, CDR2 YYNGEE. With V trimmed by 4 bases and J by 6 bases, 5 bases remained unmatched. CDR3 length equals 13 residues. The CDR3 coding sequence is TGTGCCAGCAGCCGGACAGGGGCAGGCGAGCAGTACTTC. It translates to CASSRTGAGEQYF.

The J gene is TRBJ1-1, the V gene TRBV6-1, with TRBD1 matching over 7 bases. The germline V gene encodes CDR1 MNHNS and CDR2 SASEGT. V dropped 6 bases and J dropped 1; count of bases not matched to a gene: 2. The CDR3 has 13 amino acids. The CDR3, as DNA: TGTGCCAGCAGCCGGGACAGGAACACTGAAGCTTTCTTT. As protein: CASSRDRNTEAFF.

This chain connects TRBV2 to TRBJ1-3; D is possibly TRBD1 (6 bases). Germline CDR1 and CDR2: SNHLY and FYNNEI. This CDR3 has 15 residues. V was trimmed by 6 bases and J by 0 bases, leaving 12 bases between them. The CDR3 spells CASRSTGGSGNTIYF. The CDR3 bases are TGTGCCAGCAGGTCGACAGGCGGCTCTGGAAACACCATATATTTT. Drawing the rest from reference TRBV2 and TRBJ1-3, the complete variable domain is EPEVTQTPSHQVTQMGQEVILRCVPISNHLYFYWYRQILGQKVEFLVSFYNNEISEKSEIFDDQFSVERPDGSNFTLKIRSTKLEDSAMYFCASRSTGGSGNTIYFGEGSWLTVV.

CDR3 in amino acids: CASSLAGPYEQYF. CDR3 bases: TGTGCCAGCAGTTTAGCGGGGCCCTACGAGCAGTACTTC. The chain is built from TRBV27 and TRBJ2-7; weak D call: TRBD2 (6 bases). The CDR3 is 13 amino acids. V was shortened by 2 bases and J by 2 bases, with 7 bases between the two germline ends. Germline V CDR1 and CDR2: MNHEY, SMNVEV (reference sequence).

J is TRBJ2-1 and V is TRBV28, with D perhaps TRBD1 (5 bases). The germline gives CDR1 MDHEN, CDR2 SYDVKM. Trimming pared 7 bases from V and 2 bases from J, leaving 18 bases between. CDR3 length equals 16 residues. In DNA, the CDR3 is TGTGCCAGCACCCCTACTGATTGGGGCGCCTACAATGAGCAGTTCTTC. It codes for CASTPTDWGAYNEQFF.